The 3 T cell receptor beta chains in this list originate from one sample, sequenced in a study of shared clonotypes between healthy human individuals. CD45RO-negative CD8 cells positively selected for CCR7 made up the naive population, which excluded terminally differentiated effector memory CD45RA+ cells. The repertoire was sequenced with immunoSEQ multiplex PCR; TCRdb's copy has only in-frame clones and lacks some. The data show about 2.2 million clones, with about 93% seen just once and roughly 1.8% held by the top ten. Input material: naive CD8+ T cells from PBMCs. All receptors come from a man younger than 35 in good health. Some clones in this sample may be carry-over from other donors' samples.

The CDR3 DNA sequence: TGTGCCAGCAGCCCGCGGAAGATCAACAATGAGCAGTTCTTC. This encodes CASSPRKINNEQFF. The chain is built from TRBV7-8 and TRBJ2-1; D gene uncertain. The germline CDR1 and CDR2 sequences are SGHVS and FQNEAQ. The CDR3 is 14 residues long. Deletions cut 5 bases from V and 5 bases from J, with 13 bases between.

The rearrangement joins TRBV7-2 to TRBJ2-7; D unclear. The CDR3 totals 13 residues. Germline CDR1 reads SGHTA; CDR2 reads FQGNSA. The germline V and J ends were trimmed by 5 bases and 0 bases, with 8 bases remaining between them. For the CDR3, the DNA is TGTGCCAGCAGCGTCGGAATCTCCTACGAGCAGTACTTC. Translation gives CASSVGISYEQYF.

This chain uses TRBV6-6 with TRBJ2-1; unclear D gene. Germline V lookup: CDR1 MNHNY, CDR2 SVGAGI (reference sequence). V lost 0 bases to trimming and J lost 5 bases, with 14 bases between them. This CDR3 is 16 amino acids long. The CDR3 loop reads CASSYSLSGIHNEQFF. The CDR3 nucleotides are TGTGCCAGCAGTTACTCGTTAAGTGGGATCCACAATGAGCAGTTCTTC.